Listed here are 29 T cell receptor beta chains from one sample, sequenced in a study of T cells in Graves' hyperthyroidism and ophthalmopathy. The CDR3 regions of TCR beta were amplified from RNA transcripts. Primed by the HTBI set, a first-round RT-PCR was run on the TCR CDR3. Using its own MiXCR run on the multiplex PCR reads, TCRdb lists one record per CDR3 protein. The table includes roughly 500,000 distinct CDR3 sequences, 40% to 50% detected once. Sequencing used peripheral blood or thyroid tissue (not recorded which). The receptors shown here come from an adult woman with Graves' disease, either hyperthyroidism or ophthalmopathy (not recorded which).

The chain combines TRBV5-1 with TRBJ2-7; 8 bases map to TRBD2. The CDR3 consists of 14 residues. With 4 bases clipped from V and 7 bases from J, the junction kept 10 bases outside the gene matches. Per the germline V gene, CDR1 is SGHRS and CDR2 is YFSETQ. The CDR3 nucleotides are TGCGCCAGCAGCGAGGGACTAGGAGCGGGGGAGCAGTACTTC. It is translated as CASSEGLGAGEQYF.

Comment on this clonotype: A junction boundary mismatches the germline segment, possibly from a read error. The chain employs TRBV2 and TRBJ2-5; D possibly uses TRBD1 or TRBD2 (5 bases each). The CDR3 is 13 amino acids. Germline V gene data show CDR1 as SNHLY and CDR2 as FYNNEI. DNA for the CDR3: TGTGCCGGCAGTGAGGGGAGATCAGAGACCCAGTACTTC. Translating gives CAGSEGRSETQYF.

The V call is TRBV2, the J call TRBJ2-2, with D perhaps matching TRBD1 (5 bases). Germline CDR1 reads SNHLY; CDR2 reads FYNNEI. The CDR3 has 15 amino acids. V was cut by 8 bases and J by 4 bases, with 17 bases left in between. The CDR3 DNA sequence: TGTGCCAGCCTAAAGTGGGGCGGCAGCACCGGGGAGCTGTTTTTT. This encodes CASLKWGGSTGELFF.

This clonotype has a count of ten or more. The rearrangement joins TRBV7-3 to TRBJ1-2, with 9 positions matching TRBD1. Trimming cost V 5 bases and J 0 bases; bases outside gene matches: 13. The CDR3 spans 18 residues. Germline lookup yields CDR1 SGHTA and CDR2 FQGTGA. The CDR3 nucleotides are TGTGCCAGCAGCCCACAACCGGGACAGGGACCTGCTAACTATGGCTACACCTTC. Translation: CASSPQPGQGPANYGYTF.

In its sample, this clonotype was seen once. V and J are TRBV12-3 or TRBV12-4 and TRBJ2-7; D is undetermined. The V end lost 2 bases, the J end lost 6 bases, and 11 bases lay between the germline ends. The CDR3 has 13 residues. The DNA for the CDR3 is TGTGCCAGCAGTTTAATAGGGCTGAGCGAGCAGTACTTC. Translated: CASSLIGLSEQYF.

This clonotype was counted once. A much larger clone differs from this one at a single base, so this may be a read error. This chain uses TRBV6-5 with TRBJ1-1; TRBD1 aligns across 7 bases. The CDR3 is 15 residues long. The germline gives CDR1 MNHEY, CDR2 SVGAGI. The CDR3 region is CASSYSGQPNTEASF. CDR3 nucleotides: TGTGCCAGCAGTTACTCGGGACAGCCGAACACTGAAGCTTCCTTT.

As for this clonotype: A much larger clone lies a single base off, so this may be a read error. This sequence joins TRBV7-9 and TRBJ2-7; D might be TRBD2 (6 bases). Trimming removed 5 bases from V and 9 bases from J, with 11 bases in between. The CDR3 loop spans 11 amino acids. From germline, CDR1 is SEHNR and CDR2 FQNEAQ (reference sequence). The CDR3 is CASSQAGGQYF. In DNA, the CDR3 is TGTGCCAGCAGCCAAGCGGGCGGGCAGTACTTC.

This chain uses TRBV28 with TRBJ1-1; D perhaps matches TRBD1 (5 bases). CDR1 MDHEN and CDR2 SYDVKM come from the germline V gene. V shed 3 bases and J shed 4 bases, with 12 bases lying between them. The CDR3 contains 14 residues. The CDR3 sequence is CASSLRGSVTEAFF. In DNA, the CDR3 is TGTGCCAGCAGTTTGCGGGGGAGTGTCACTGAAGCTTTCTTT.

The chain employs TRBV29-1 and TRBJ1-2, with no clear D. Germline V lookup: CDR1 SQVTM, CDR2 ANQGSEA. The CDR3 has 13 amino acids. Trimming cost V 8 bases and J 4 bases, with 17 bases left between them. CDR3 loop: CSLRVSGGYGYTF. DNA of the CDR3: TGCAGCTTGAGGGTATCTGGCGGCTATGGCTACACCTTC.

This clonotype was recorded at least ten times. The rearrangement joins TRBV20-1 to TRBJ1-1; D not certain. The CDR3 is made up of 15 amino acids. V gave up 0 bases and J gave up 2 bases, with 13 bases separating them. Germline values: CDR1 DFQATT, CDR2 SNEGSKA (reference sequence). CDR3 in amino acids: CSARDPGRFNTEAFF. The CDR3 bases are TGCAGTGCTAGAGATCCGGGGAGGTTCAACACTGAAGCTTTCTTT.

This chain joins TRBV10-2 and TRBJ2-7; D remains unclear. The germline V gene has CDR1 WSHSY and CDR2 SAAADI. CDR3 size: 10 residues. The V end lost 5 bases, the J end lost 7 bases, and 6 bases lay between the germline ends. The CDR3 loop is CASSTIEQYF. CDR3 nucleotides: TGCGCCAGCAGTACCATAGAGCAGTACTTC.

A remark on this clonotype: The junction differs from germline at one of its ends, possibly a read error. This rearrangement joins TRBV2 to TRBJ1-3; tentative D call: TRBD1 (5 bases). The CDR3 totals 16 residues. In germline, CDR1 is SNHLY, CDR2 FYNNEI. The CDR3 here is CASSEGALSSGNTIYF. CDR3 bases: TGTGCCAGCAGCGAAGGGGCTTTGTCGTCTGGAAACACCATATATTTT.

This clonotype showed up just a few times. V gene TRBV5-8 combines with J gene TRBJ2-7, with 8 bases matching TRBD1. This CDR3 has 15 amino acids. Germline values: CDR1 SGHTS, CDR2 YDEGEE. V shed 4 bases and J 1 base; nucleotides not matched to a gene: 7. CDR3 region: CASSPGQGISYEQYF. In nucleotides, the CDR3 is TGTGCCAGCAGCCCAGGACAGGGTATTTCCTACGAGCAGTACTTC.

This clonotype came up a few times. The V call is TRBV4-1, the J call TRBJ1-1; 8 bases fit TRBD1. Unmatched junction bases numbered 8, after V lost 4 bases and J lost 4 bases. The CDR3 contains 15 residues. Germline V CDR1 and CDR2: MGHRA, YSYEKL. The CDR3 is CASSRDDRGGTEAFF. The CDR3 nucleotides read TGCGCCAGCAGCCGAGACGACAGGGGAGGCACTGAAGCTTTCTTT.

The chain employs TRBV7-3 and TRBJ2-2; D might be TRBD1 (5 bases). The CDR3 is 17 amino acids. V lost 0 bases to trimming and J lost 5 bases, with 16 bases between them. Germline V gene sequence: CDR1 SGHTA, CDR2 FQGTGA. This CDR3 reads CASSLTSGGAGTGELFF. CDR3 nucleotide sequence: TGTGCCAGCAGCTTAACGTCGGGTGGGGCCGGGACCGGGGAGCTGTTTTTT. Based on the CDR3 plus reference TRBV7-3 and TRBJ2-2, the full variable domain is GAGVSQTPSNKVTEKGKYVELRCDPISGHTALYWYRQSLGQGPEFLIYFQGTGAADDSGLPNDRFFAVRPEGSVSTLKIQRTERGDSAVYLCASSLTSGGAGTGELFFGEGSRLTVL.

This chain joins TRBV7-3 and TRBJ1-2; D is perhaps TRBD1 (6 bases). The CDR3 contains 13 residues. The germline V and J ends were trimmed by 5 bases and 4 bases, with 11 bases remaining between them. Germline assignment: CDR1 SGHTA and CDR2 FQGTGA. The CDR3 nucleotides are TGTGCCAGCAGCCCGGGGGCGAGCTATGGCTACACCTTC. It specifies CASSPGASYGYTF.

A single count supports this clonotype. The V call is TRBV7-6, the J call TRBJ1-4; 8 bases map to TRBD1. Germline values: CDR1 SGHVS, CDR2 FNYEAQ. The CDR3 is 15 residues long. V dropped 1 base and J dropped 6; count of bases not matched to a gene: 4. CDR3 coding DNA: TGTGCCAGCAGCTTAGGAGACAGGGGACATGAAAAACTGTTTTTT. Protein sequence: CASSLGDRGHEKLFF.

The rearrangement uses TRBV24-1 and TRBJ1-6; D is uncertain. V dropped 5 bases and J dropped 11 bases, with 15 bases sitting between them. From germline, CDR1 is KGHDR and CDR2 SFDVKD. This CDR3 contains 14 residues. The CDR3 DNA follows: TGTGCCACCAGTGGATCAGCTCCGGGTACACCCCTCCACTTT. This gives the protein CATSGSAPGTPLHF.

This clonotype was seen a handful of times. The chain recombines TRBV20-1 with TRBJ1-5; D call uncertain. Germline values: CDR1 DFQATT, CDR2 SNEGSKA (reference sequence). Trimming cost V 3 bases and J 0 bases, with 9 bases left between them. The CDR3 runs to 14 residues. Here the CDR3 DNA reads TGCAGTGCTAGGCCAGGCTATAGCAATCAGCCCCAGCATTTT. It encodes CSARPGYSNQPQHF.

This clonotype was seen ten or more times. The gene calls are TRBV7-9 and TRBJ1-5, with D possibly TRBD1 on 5 matching bases. This CDR3 has 13 amino acids. With 3 bases removed from V and 9 bases from J, the gap between germline ends came to 12 bases. Germline CDR1 is SEHNR and CDR2 is FQNEAQ (reference sequence). CDR3 in amino acids: CASSLDGTGPQHF. The CDR3 coding sequence is TGTGCCAGCAGCTTGGACGGGACTGGGCCCCAGCATTTT. Combining the CDR3 with reference TRBV7-9 and TRBJ1-5 gives the whole variable domain DTGVSQNPRHKITKRGQNVTFRCDPISEHNRLYWYRQTLGQGPEFLTYFQNEAQLEKSRLLSDRFSAERPKGSFSTLEIQRTEQGDSAMYLCASSLDGTGPQHFGDGTRLSIL.

This clonotype occurred many times. J is TRBJ1-3 and V is TRBV5-1; D unclear. The CDR3 is 14 amino acids. Per germline, CDR1 SGHRS and CDR2 YFSETQ. Trimming cost V 4 bases and J 5 bases, with 13 bases left between them. CDR3 sequence: CASSPEVGRNTIYF. The CDR3 DNA sequence: TGCGCCAGCAGCCCGGAGGTAGGGCGAAACACCATATATTTT.

The chain carries TRBV2 and TRBJ2-7, with 7 nucleotides matching TRBD1. V shed 6 bases, J shed 3 bases, and the junction held 5 bases outside the gene matches. The V gene's germline CDR1 is SNHLY and CDR2 FYNNEI. The CDR3 contains 13 residues. The CDR3 is CASRKGAGYEQYF. The CDR3 bases are TGTGCCAGCAGAAAGGGGGCGGGCTACGAGCAGTACTTC. Together with reference TRBV2 and TRBJ2-7, the CDR3 gives the full variable domain: EPEVTQTPSHQVTQMGQEVILRCVPISNHLYFYWYRQILGQKVEFLVSFYNNEISEKSEIFDDQFSVERPDGSNFTLKIRSTKLEDSAMYFCASRKGAGYEQYFGPGTRLTVT.

This clonotype was recorded a few times. The genes are TRBV3-1 and TRBJ1-4; no definite D call. Trimming pared 4 bases from V and 3 bases from J, leaving 12 bases between. Germline loops: CDR1 LGHDT, CDR2 YNNKEL (reference sequence). CDR3 length: 15 residues. This chain's CDR3 is CASSPGGVSNEKLFF. CDR3 DNA: TGTGCCAGCAGCCCGGGCGGTGTGTCTAATGAAAAACTGTTTTTT.

This sequence joins TRBV7-3 and TRBJ2-7, with a possible D match to TRBD1 (6 bases). Between the trimmed V and J ends, which lost 4 bases and 5 bases, there was a span of 15 bases. The germline V gene has CDR1 SGHTA and CDR2 FQGTGA. The length of the CDR3 is 14 residues. The CDR3 nucleotides read TGTGCCAGCAGCTCGTCACAGGGAGTCAACGAGCAGTACTTC. This encodes CASSSSQGVNEQYF.

This sequence joins TRBV20-1 and TRBJ1-5, with D tentatively TRBD1 (5 bases). Trimming cost V 0 bases and J 5 bases, with 14 bases left between them. Germline lookup yields CDR1 DFQATT and CDR2 SNEGSKA (reference sequence). The CDR3 has 15 amino acids. DNA for the CDR3: TGCAGTGCTAGAGAGGGGGGGACGGCTCATCAGCCCCAGCATTTT. Translating gives CSAREGGTAHQPQHF.

The chain is built from TRBV5-1 and TRBJ2-1; D might be TRBD1 or TRBD2, each matching 5 bases. The CDR3 contains 17 residues. CDR1 and CDR2 (germline): SGHRS, YFSETQ. V gave up 6 bases and J gave up 0 bases, with 19 bases separating them. Written as DNA, the CDR3 is TGCGCCAGCAAGGGGTACCGGGACGCTAACTCCTACAATGAGCAGTTCTTC. It encodes CASKGYRDANSYNEQFF.

The sample holds many counts of this clonotype. The chain couples TRBV14 to TRBJ2-7, with 9 bases identical to TRBD2. This CDR3 is 16 amino acids long. The V segment lost 3 bases and the J segment 0 bases; nucleotides outside the gene matches: 6. CDR1 is SGHDN and CDR2 is FVKESK in the germline V gene. The DNA of the CDR3 is TGTGCCAGCAGCCAGATTCCGGGACTAGCCTCCTACGAGCAGTACTTC. This encodes CASSQIPGLASYEQYF.

This clonotype was observed at least ten times. The chain links TRBV6-5 to TRBJ1-4; 7 bases fit TRBD1. V lost 6 bases, J lost 9 bases, and 7 bases stayed unmatched. This CDR3 spans 13 amino acids. The germline V gene encodes CDR1 MNHEY and CDR2 SVGAGI. The CDR3 DNA follows: TGTGCCAGCAGCCCAGACAGGGCGCAAAAACTGTTTTTT. Its protein is CASSPDRAQKLFF.

The rearrangement uses TRBV10-3 and TRBJ1-4; perhaps TRBD1 as D (6 bases). Trimming left V 10 bases short and J 7 bases short, with 16 bases between. Germline values: CDR1 ENHRY, CDR2 SYGVKD. The CDR3 loop spans 13 amino acids. CDR3: CATLAGAGEKLFF. As DNA, the CDR3 is TGTGCCACCCTCGCAGGGGCCGGTGAAAAACTGTTTTTT.